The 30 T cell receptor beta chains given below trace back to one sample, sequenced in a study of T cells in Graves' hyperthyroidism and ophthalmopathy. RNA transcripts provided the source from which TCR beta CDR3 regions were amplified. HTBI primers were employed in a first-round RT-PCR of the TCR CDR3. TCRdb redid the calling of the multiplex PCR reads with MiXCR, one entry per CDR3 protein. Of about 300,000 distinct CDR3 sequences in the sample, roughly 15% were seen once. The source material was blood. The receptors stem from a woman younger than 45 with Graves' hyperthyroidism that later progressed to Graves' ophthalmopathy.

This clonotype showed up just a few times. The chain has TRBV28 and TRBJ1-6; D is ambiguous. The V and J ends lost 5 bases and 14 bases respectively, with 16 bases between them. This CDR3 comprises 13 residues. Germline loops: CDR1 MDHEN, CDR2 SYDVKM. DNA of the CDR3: TGTGCCAGCAGTGGTGCCCTCGGGAGGACCCTCCACTTT. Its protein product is CASSGALGRTLHF.

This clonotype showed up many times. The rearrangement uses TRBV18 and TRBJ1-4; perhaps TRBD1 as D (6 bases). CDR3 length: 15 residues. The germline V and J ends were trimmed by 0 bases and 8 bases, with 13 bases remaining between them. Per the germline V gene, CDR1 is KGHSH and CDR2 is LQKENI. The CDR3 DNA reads TGTGCCAGCTCACCACCCACAACAGGGAAGGAAAAACTGTTTTTT. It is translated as CASSPPTTGKEKLFF.

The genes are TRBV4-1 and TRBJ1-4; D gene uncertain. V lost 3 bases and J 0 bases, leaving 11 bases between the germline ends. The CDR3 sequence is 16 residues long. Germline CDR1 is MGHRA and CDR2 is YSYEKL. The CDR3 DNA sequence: TGCGCCAGCAGCCACTATATACCTGCAACTAATGAAAAACTGTTTTTT. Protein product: CASSHYIPATNEKLFF.

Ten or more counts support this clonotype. The CDR3 sequence is CSARLSGSGPYEQYF. CDR3 nucleotides: TGCAGTGCCCGCTTAAGCGGGAGCGGCCCCTACGAGCAGTACTTC. The chain is built from TRBV20-1 and TRBJ2-7, with 8 bases fitting TRBD2. Germline V gene data show CDR1 as DFQATT and CDR2 as SNEGSKA (reference sequence). This CDR3 has 15 amino acids. Trimming at V came to 6 bases and at J to 2 bases, leaving 12 bases not matched to a gene.

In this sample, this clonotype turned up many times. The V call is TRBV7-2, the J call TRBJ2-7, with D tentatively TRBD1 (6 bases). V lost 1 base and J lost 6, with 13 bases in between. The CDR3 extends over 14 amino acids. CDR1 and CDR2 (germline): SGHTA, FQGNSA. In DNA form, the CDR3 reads TGTGCCAGCAGCTTAGACAGGGAAGTCTTCGAGCAGTACTTC. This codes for CASSLDREVFEQYF.

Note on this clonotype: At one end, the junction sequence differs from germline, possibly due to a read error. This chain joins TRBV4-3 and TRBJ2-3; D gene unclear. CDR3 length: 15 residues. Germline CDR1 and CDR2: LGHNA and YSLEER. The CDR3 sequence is CAGSQDPLVSDTQYF. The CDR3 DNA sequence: TGCGCCGGCAGCCAAGACCCGCTGGTTTCTGATACGCAGTATTTT.

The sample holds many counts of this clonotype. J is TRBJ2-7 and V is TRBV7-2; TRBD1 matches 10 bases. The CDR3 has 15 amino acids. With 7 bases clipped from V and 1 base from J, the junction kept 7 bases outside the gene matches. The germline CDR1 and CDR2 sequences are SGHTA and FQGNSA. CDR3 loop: CASTRGQGKSYEQYF. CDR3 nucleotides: TGTGCCAGCACCCGGGGACAGGGGAAATCCTACGAGCAGTACTTC.

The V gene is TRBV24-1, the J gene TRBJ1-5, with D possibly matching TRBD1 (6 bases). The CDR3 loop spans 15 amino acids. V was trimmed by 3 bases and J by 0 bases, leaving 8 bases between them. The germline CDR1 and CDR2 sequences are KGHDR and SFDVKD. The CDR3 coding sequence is TGTGCCACCAGTGATAGGACAGCTAGCAATCAGCCCCAGCATTTT. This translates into CATSDRTASNQPQHF.

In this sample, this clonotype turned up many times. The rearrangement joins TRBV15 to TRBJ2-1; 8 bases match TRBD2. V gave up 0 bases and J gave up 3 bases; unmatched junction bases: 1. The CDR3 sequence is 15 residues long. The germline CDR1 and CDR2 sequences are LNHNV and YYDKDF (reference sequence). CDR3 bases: TGTGCCACCAGCAGAGACGGGAGGGTCTACAATGAGCAGTTCTTC. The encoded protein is CATSRDGRVYNEQFF.

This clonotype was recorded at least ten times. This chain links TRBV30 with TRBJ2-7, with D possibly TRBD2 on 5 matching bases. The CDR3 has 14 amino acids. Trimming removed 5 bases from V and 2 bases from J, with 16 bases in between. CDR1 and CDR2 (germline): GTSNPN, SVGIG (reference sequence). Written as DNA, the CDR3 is TGTGCCTGGGCCTATCGGAGGTTACCCTACGAGCAGTACTTC. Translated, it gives CAWAYRRLPYEQYF.

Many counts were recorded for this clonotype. The CDR3 sequence is CASSPPKSSYNEQFF. The CDR3 DNA reads TGTGCCAGCAGCCCCCCCAAAAGCTCCTACAATGAGCAGTTCTTC. The chain is built from TRBV12-3 or TRBV12-4 and TRBJ2-1; D not resolved. This CDR3 comprises 15 residues. V lost 6 bases and J 0 bases, leaving 12 bases between the germline ends.

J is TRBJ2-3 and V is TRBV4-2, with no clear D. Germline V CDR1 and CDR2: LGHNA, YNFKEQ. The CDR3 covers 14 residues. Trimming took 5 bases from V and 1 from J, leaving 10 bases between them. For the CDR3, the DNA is TGTGCCAGCAGCGTGGAGTCAGGCACAGATACGCAGTATTTT. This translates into CASSVESGTDTQYF.

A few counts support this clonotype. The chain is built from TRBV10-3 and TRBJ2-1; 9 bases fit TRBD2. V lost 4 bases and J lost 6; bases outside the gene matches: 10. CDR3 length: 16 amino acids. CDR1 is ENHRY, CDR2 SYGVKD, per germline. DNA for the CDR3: TGTGCCATCAGTGGGGGGCTAGCGGGATGGGGCAATGAGCAGTTCTTC. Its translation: CAISGGLAGWGNEQFF.

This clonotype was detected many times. The CDR3 spells CASEHRDRGRNEQFF. The CDR3, as DNA: TGTGCCAGCGAGCACCGGGACAGGGGGAGGAATGAGCAGTTCTTC. The genes are TRBV28 and TRBJ2-1, with TRBD1 matching 11 bases. With 8 bases clipped from V and 7 bases from J, the junction kept 10 bases outside the gene matches. This CDR3 spans 15 amino acids. From germline, CDR1 is MDHEN and CDR2 SYDVKM.

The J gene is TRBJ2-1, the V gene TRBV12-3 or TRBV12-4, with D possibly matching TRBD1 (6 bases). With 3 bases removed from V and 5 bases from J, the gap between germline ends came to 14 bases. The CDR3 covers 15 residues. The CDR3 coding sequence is TGTGCCAGCAGTTTGAGGGGACAAGGGCACAATGAGCAGTTCTTC. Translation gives CASSLRGQGHNEQFF.

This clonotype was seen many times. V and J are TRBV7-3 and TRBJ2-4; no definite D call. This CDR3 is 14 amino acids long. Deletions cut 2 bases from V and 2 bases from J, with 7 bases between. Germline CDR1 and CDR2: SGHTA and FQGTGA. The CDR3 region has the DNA TGTGCCAGCAGCTTAGATGCCACCAAAAACATTCAGTACTTC. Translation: CASSLDATKNIQYF.

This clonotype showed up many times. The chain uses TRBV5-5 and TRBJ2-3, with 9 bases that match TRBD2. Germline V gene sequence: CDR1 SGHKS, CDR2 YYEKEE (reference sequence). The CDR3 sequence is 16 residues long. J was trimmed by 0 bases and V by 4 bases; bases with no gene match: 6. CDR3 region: CASSTTSGASTDTQYF. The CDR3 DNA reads TGTGCCAGCAGCACGACTAGCGGAGCTAGCACAGATACGCAGTATTTT.

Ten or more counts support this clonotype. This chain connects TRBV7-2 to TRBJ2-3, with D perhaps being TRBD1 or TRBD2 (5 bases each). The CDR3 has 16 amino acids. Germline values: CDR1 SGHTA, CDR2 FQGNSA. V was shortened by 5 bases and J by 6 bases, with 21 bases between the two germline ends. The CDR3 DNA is TGTGCCAGCAGCCTCGCCGGGACGGGTTTTGTGGATACGCAGTATTTT. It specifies CASSLAGTGFVDTQYF.

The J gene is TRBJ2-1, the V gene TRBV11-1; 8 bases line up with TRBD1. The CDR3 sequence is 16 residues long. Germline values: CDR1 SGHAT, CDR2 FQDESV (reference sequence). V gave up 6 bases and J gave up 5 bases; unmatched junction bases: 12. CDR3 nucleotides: TGTGCCAGCAGTTCTAGGACAGGGCGGTGGGACAATGAGCAGTTCTTC. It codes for CASSSRTGRWDNEQFF. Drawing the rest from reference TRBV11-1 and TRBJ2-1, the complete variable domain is EAEVAQSPRYKITEKSQAVAFWCDPISGHATLYWYRQILGQGPELLVQFQDESVVDDSQLPKDRFSAERLKGVDSTLKIQPAELGDSAMYLCASSSRTGRWDNEQFFGPGTRLTVL.

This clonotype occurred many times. Here the CDR3 DNA reads TGTGCCAGCAGCTCGGACAGGGCCTCCTACAATGAGCAGTTCTTC. Translation: CASSSDRASYNEQFF. The V gene is TRBV5-4, the J gene TRBJ2-1; 8 bases are shared with TRBD1. V dropped 3 bases and J dropped 0; count of bases not matched to a gene: 2. CDR3 length: 15 residues. Germline loops: CDR1 SGHNT, CDR2 YYREEE (reference sequence).

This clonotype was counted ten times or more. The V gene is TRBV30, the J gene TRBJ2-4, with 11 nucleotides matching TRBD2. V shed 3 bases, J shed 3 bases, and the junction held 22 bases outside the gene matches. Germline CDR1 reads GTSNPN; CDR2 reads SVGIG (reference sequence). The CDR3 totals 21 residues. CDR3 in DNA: TGTGCCTGGAGGGCCGGGAACGGACTAGCGGGCCGAAGGAGGGTCAAAAACATTCAGTACTTC. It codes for CAWRAGNGLAGRRRVKNIQYF. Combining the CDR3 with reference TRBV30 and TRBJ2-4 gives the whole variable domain SQTIHQWPATLVQPVGSPLSLECTVEGTSNPNLYWYRQAAGRGLQLLFYSVGIGQISSEVPQNLSASRPQDRQFILSSKKLLLSDSGFYLCAWRAGNGLAGRRRVKNIQYFGAGTRLSVL.

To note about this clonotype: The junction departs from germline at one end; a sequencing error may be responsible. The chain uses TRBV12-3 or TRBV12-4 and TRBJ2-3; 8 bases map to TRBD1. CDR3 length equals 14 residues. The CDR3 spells CASSLLISGQDLNF. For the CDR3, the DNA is TGTGCCAGCAGTCTTCTAATTTCGGGACAGGATCTTAATTTT.

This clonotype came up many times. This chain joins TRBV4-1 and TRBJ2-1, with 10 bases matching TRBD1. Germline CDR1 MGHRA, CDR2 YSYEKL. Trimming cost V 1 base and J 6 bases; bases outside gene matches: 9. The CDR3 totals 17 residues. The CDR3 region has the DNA TGCGCCAGCAGCCAAGGAGATGGGACAGGGGTTAGCAATGAGCAGTTCTTC. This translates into CASSQGDGTGVSNEQFF.

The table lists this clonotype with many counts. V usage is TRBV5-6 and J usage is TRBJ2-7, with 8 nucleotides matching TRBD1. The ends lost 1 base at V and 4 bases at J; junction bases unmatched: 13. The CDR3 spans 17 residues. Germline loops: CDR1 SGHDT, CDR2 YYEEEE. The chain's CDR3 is CASSLSLEQGVAYEQYF. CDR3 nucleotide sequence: TGTGCCAGCAGCTTGTCGTTGGAACAGGGGGTAGCATACGAGCAGTACTTC. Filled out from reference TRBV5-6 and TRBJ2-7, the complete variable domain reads DAGVTQSPTHLIKTRGQQVTLRCSPKSGHDTVSWYQQALGQGPQFIFQYYEEEERQRGNFPDRFSGHQFPNYSSELNVNALLLGDSALYLCASSLSLEQGVAYEQYFGPGTRLTVT.

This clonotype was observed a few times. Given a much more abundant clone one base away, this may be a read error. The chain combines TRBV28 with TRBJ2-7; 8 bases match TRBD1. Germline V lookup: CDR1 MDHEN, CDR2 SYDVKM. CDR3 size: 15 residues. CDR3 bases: TGTGCCGGCAGTTTCGGGACAGGTGCCTCCTACGAGCAGTACTTC. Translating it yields CAGSFGTGASYEQYF.

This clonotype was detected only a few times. Here the CDR3 DNA reads TGTGCCAGCAGCGTAGCGGCCGGGGGCACGGGTGAAAAACTGTTTTTT. Amino acids: CASSVAAGGTGEKLFF. The V and J genes are TRBV9 and TRBJ1-4, with D perhaps TRBD1 (6 bases). The CDR3 is made up of 16 amino acids. V lost 0 bases and J lost 7, with 16 bases in between. Germline CDR1 and CDR2: SGDLS and YYNGEE.

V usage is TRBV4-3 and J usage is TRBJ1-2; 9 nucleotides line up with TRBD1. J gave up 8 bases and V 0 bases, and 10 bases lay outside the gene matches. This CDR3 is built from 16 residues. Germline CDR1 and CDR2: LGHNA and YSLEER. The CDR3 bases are TGCGCCAGCAGCCAAGATCTTGGACGACAGGGGGACGGCTACACCTTC. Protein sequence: CASSQDLGRQGDGYTF.

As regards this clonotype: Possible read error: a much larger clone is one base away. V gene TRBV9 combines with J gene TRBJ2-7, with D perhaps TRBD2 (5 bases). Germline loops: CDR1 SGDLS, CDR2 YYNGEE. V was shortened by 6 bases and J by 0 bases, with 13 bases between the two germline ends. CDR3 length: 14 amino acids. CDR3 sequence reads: CASTPGSISYEQYF. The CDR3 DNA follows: TGTGCCAGCACTCCGGGGTCGATCTCCTACGAGCAGTACTTC. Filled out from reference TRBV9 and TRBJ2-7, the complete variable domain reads DSGVTQTPKHLITATGQRVTLRCSPRSGDLSVYWYQQSLDQGLQFLIQYYNGEERAKGNILERFSAQQFPDLHSELNLSSLELGDSALYFCASTPGSISYEQYFGPGTRLTVT.

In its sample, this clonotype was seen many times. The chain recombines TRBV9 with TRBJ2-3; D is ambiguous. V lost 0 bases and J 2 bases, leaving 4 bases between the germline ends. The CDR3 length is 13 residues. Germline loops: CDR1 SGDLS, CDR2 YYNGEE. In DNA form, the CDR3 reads TGTGCCAGCAGCGTAGCGGACACAGATACGCAGTATTTT. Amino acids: CASSVADTDTQYF.

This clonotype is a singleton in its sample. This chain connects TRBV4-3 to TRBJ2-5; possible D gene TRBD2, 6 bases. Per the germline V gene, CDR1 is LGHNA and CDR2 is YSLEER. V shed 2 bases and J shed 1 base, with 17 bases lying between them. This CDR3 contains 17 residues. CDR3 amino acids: CASSQYLGIAAQETQYF. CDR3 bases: TGCGCCAGCAGCCAATACCTCGGCATAGCGGCCCAAGAGACCCAGTACTTC.